This TCR beta chain originates from a study of cytomegalovirus exposure and HLA in healthy donors. Study results and caveats: Later genetic work tied a missense DCLRE1C variant to beta-chain V and J trimming. Apart from CMV serostatus, no immune exposure information was available.

About this clone itself: Its antigen is not known.

The PCR employed 60 Vbeta primers together with 13 Jbeta primers. Using immunoSEQ multiplex PCR, the repertoire was profiled, and TCRdb retains in-frame clones only, with some absent. Among about 190,000 clones listed, roughly 73% were seen once. This CDR3 is built from 17 residues. Germline loops: CDR1 SGHDN, CDR2 FVKESK. J lost 1 base, V lost 3 bases, and 7 bases had no gene match. The donors comprised healthy bone marrow donors. The chain has TRBV14 and TRBJ1-3, with 9 bases lining up with TRBD1. The sequenced material came from PBMCs. The clonotype comes from a woman between 25 and 40 years old in good health and CMV-seronegative. As DNA, the CDR3 is TGTGCCAGCAGCCACTGGACAGGGGAGGTATCTGGAAACACCATATATTTT. Amino acid sequence: CASSHWTGEVSGNTIYF. Combining the CDR3 with reference TRBV14 and TRBJ1-3 gives the whole variable domain EAGVTQFPSHSVIEKGQTVTLRCDPISGHDNLYWYRRVMGKEIKFLLHFVKESKQDESGMPNNRFLAERTGGTYSTLKVQPAELEDSGVYFCASSHWTGEVSGNTIYFGEGSWLTVV.